These 28 T cell receptor beta chains originate from one sample sequenced in a study of blood T cell repertoires in COVID-19 (dated by TCRdb to the early 2020s). Library preparation employed the immunoSEQ multiplex PCR assay. TCRdb stores this immuneACCESS table with in-frame sequences only. Part of the clones is absent; in the studies checked, under half of the shortfall reflects unresolved V genes, and no reason is known for the rest. This sample holds about 400,000 clones; around 90% were observed only once. In total, the top ten clones hold more than 2% of the sample. The sample was PBMCs or T cells enriched from blood (not recorded which). These receptors originate from a woman in her forties with acute COVID-19.

The chain carries TRBV4-2 and TRBJ1-2; the D is unclear. CDR3 length: 12 residues. V dropped 1 base and J dropped 8 bases, with 8 bases sitting between them. Germline CDR1 and CDR2: LGHNA and YNFKEQ. CDR3 DNA: TGTGCCAGCAGCCAAGCCGGTTACGGCTACACCTTC. It is translated as CASSQAGYGYTF.

The chain recombines TRBV18 with TRBJ1-1; D possibly corresponds to TRBD1 (5 bases). The CDR3 covers 13 residues. Germline V lookup: CDR1 KGHSH, CDR2 LQKENI. Trimming cost V 7 bases and J 4 bases, with 13 bases left between them. The CDR3 here is CASYKGLGTEAFF. CDR3 bases: TGTGCCAGCTACAAGGGGCTTGGCACTGAAGCTTTCTTT.

The rearrangement joins TRBV18 to TRBJ2-3; TRBD2 might be the D (6 bases). The germline gives CDR1 KGHSH, CDR2 LQKENI. The CDR3 is 16 residues long. The V and J ends lost 3 bases and 5 bases respectively, with 18 bases between them. CDR3 DNA sequence: TGTGCCAGCTCACCGCCTCGGGGTAGCGGCAGAGATACGCAGTATTTT. Protein sequence: CASSPPRGSGRDTQYF.

V and J are TRBV7-9 and TRBJ2-7; TRBD1 matches 8 bases. CDR3 length equals 14 residues. CDR1 SEHNR and CDR2 FQNEAQ come from the germline V gene (reference sequence). V dropped 1 base and J dropped 3; count of bases not matched to a gene: 2. The CDR3 DNA reads as TGTGCCAGCAGCTTAGGAGGACAGGGCTACGAGCAGTACTTC. This translates into CASSLGGQGYEQYF. Together with reference TRBV7-9 and TRBJ2-7, the CDR3 gives the full variable domain: DTGVSQNPRHKITKRGQNVTFRCDPISEHNRLYWYRQTLGQGPEFLTYFQNEAQLEKSRLLSDRFSAERPKGSFSTLEIQRTEQGDSAMYLCASSLGGQGYEQYFGPGTRLTVT.

This chain connects TRBV24-1 to TRBJ1-2, with 9 bases identical to TRBD1. Per germline, CDR1 KGHDR and CDR2 SFDVKD. Germline trimming cut 3 bases from V and 7 bases from J; bases unmatched to any gene: 8. This CDR3 is 15 amino acids long. Here the CDR3 DNA reads TGTGCCACCAGTGATACCCCGACAGGGGGATCTGGCTACACCTTC. The encoded protein is CATSDTPTGGSGYTF.

The rearrangement joins TRBV7-8 to TRBJ1-2; D is unresolved. The CDR3 is 14 residues long. The V end was cut by 5 bases, the J end by 6 bases, with 16 bases between. Germline-derived CDR1 and CDR2 are SGHVS and FQNEAQ. In DNA, the CDR3 is TGTGCCAGCAGCCCAAGTCGAAGGGAGGATGGCTACACCTTC. Protein sequence: CASSPSRREDGYTF.

The chain links TRBV19 to TRBJ1-2; the D gene is possibly TRBD1 (5 bases). Germline CDR1 reads LNHDA; CDR2 reads SQIVND (reference sequence). The CDR3 sequence is 14 residues long. With 2 bases removed from V and 3 bases from J, the gap between germline ends came to 10 bases. CDR3 in DNA: TGTGCCAGTAGTATACGGGGGGAACACTATGGCTACACCTTC. Protein sequence: CASSIRGEHYGYTF.

The rearrangement joins TRBV5-1 to TRBJ1-1, with D uncertain. CDR3 length equals 13 residues. Trimming stripped 2 bases from V and 0 bases from J, with 5 bases between. Germline CDR1 and CDR2: SGHRS and YFSETQ. The CDR3 loop is CASSFTLNTEAFF. In DNA, the CDR3 is TGCGCCAGCAGCTTTACACTGAACACTGAAGCTTTCTTT.

V is TRBV6-5 and J is TRBJ2-7; 7 bases align to TRBD2. CDR3 length: 14 residues. CDR1 is MNHEY and CDR2 is SVGAGI in the germline V gene. The ends lost 5 bases at V and 0 bases at J; junction bases unmatched: 4. CDR3 nucleotide sequence: TGTGCCAGCAGTAACCAGCGGGGCTCCTACGAGCAGTACTTC. Protein: CASSNQRGSYEQYF.

This clone was observed once. The rearrangement joins TRBV7-9 to TRBJ1-2; possible D gene TRBD1, 6 bases. This CDR3 contains 14 residues. Germline V gene lookup returns CDR1 SEHNR and CDR2 FQNEAQ (reference sequence). V was trimmed by 3 bases and J by 0 bases, leaving 8 bases between them. The CDR3 DNA is TGTGCCAGCAGCTTCCACAGGGCTAACTATGGCTACACCTTC. The encoded protein is CASSFHRANYGYTF. Complete variable domain (other parts from reference TRBV7-9 and TRBJ1-2): DTGVSQNPRHKITKRGQNVTFRCDPISEHNRLYWYRQTLGQGPEFLTYFQNEAQLEKSRLLSDRFSAERPKGSFSTLEIQRTEQGDSAMYLCASSFHRANYGYTFGSGTRLTVV.

This chain links TRBV5-5 with TRBJ2-7; the match to TRBD2 covers 8 bases. This CDR3 has 14 residues. V trimming: 2 bases; J trimming: 6 bases; junction bases outside the gene matches: 7. Germline V CDR1 and CDR2: SGHKS, YYEKEE (reference sequence). DNA for the CDR3: TGTGCCAGCAGCTTCCCGGGAGGGGTTAGCGAGCAGTACTTC. This encodes CASSFPGGVSEQYF.

This clone was picked up one time. This chain links TRBV5-4 with TRBJ2-2; possibly TRBD1 for D (6 bases). The CDR3 spans 12 residues. V shed 4 bases and J shed 9 bases, with 10 bases lying between them. The germline CDR1 and CDR2 sequences are SGHNT and YYREEE (reference sequence). Here the CDR3 DNA reads TGTGCCAGCAGCCAGGGGCTCCGGGAGCTGTTTTTT. Protein: CASSQGLRELFF.

V and J are TRBV24-1 and TRBJ1-5; TRBD1 is a possible D gene (6 bases). The germline V and J ends were trimmed by 7 bases and 1 base, with 16 bases remaining between them. From germline, CDR1 is KGHDR and CDR2 SFDVKD. CDR3 length: 16 residues. This chain's CDR3 is CATSPGGGGSNQPQHF. CDR3 bases: TGTGCCACCAGCCCGGGGGGGGGCGGGAGCAATCAGCCCCAGCATTTT.

This chain connects TRBV5-1 to TRBJ2-3; 11 nucleotides agree with TRBD2. With V trimmed by 0 bases and J by 4 bases, 7 bases remained unmatched. CDR1 is SGHRS and CDR2 is YFSETQ in the germline V gene. The CDR3 covers 17 residues. The CDR3 spells CASSLGPLAGGADTQYF. Here the CDR3 DNA reads TGCGCCAGCAGCTTGGGGCCCCTAGCGGGGGGAGCAGATACGCAGTATTTT.

The chain couples TRBV27 to TRBJ1-6; no clear D. Looked up from germline, CDR1 is MNHEY and CDR2 is SMNVEV (reference sequence). V lost 3 bases, J lost 4 bases, and 7 bases lay in between. The CDR3 has 14 residues. The CDR3: CASSFTAYNSPLHF. The CDR3 coding sequence is TGTGCCAGCAGTTTCACAGCTTATAATTCACCCCTCCACTTT.

This clone was recorded a few times. This chain links TRBV5-1 with TRBJ2-7; D perhaps matches TRBD1 (5 bases). CDR3 length: 11 amino acids. V was pared by 0 bases and J by 10 bases, with 8 bases between. Germline V gene sequence: CDR1 SGHRS, CDR2 YFSETQ. CDR3 in amino acids: CASSLEDTQYF. The CDR3 DNA follows: TGCGCCAGCAGCTTGGAGGACACCCAGTACTTC.

The chain is built from TRBV4-1 and TRBJ1-3; no clear D. From germline, CDR1 is MGHRA and CDR2 YSYEKL. V shed 1 base and J shed 3 bases, with 7 bases lying between them. This CDR3 comprises 14 residues. The CDR3 sequence: CASSQVGSGNTIYF. For the CDR3, the DNA is TGCGCCAGCAGCCAAGTGGGGAGTGGAAACACCATATATTTT.

The chain recombines TRBV5-4 with TRBJ2-3, with TRBD2 matching over 7 bases. The length of the CDR3 is 15 residues. Germline V gene lookup returns CDR1 SGHNT and CDR2 YYREEE (reference sequence). The junction had 11 bases not matched to a gene; V was cut back by 4 bases and J by 6 bases. The CDR3 DNA sequence: TGTGCCAGCAGCGCCGGGGGAGGGCTGGGGGATACGCAGTATTTT. This encodes CASSAGGGLGDTQYF.

The rearrangement links TRBV5-1 to TRBJ1-4; 7 positions agree with TRBD1. The V and J ends lost 3 bases and 5 bases, in that order; junction bases with no gene match: 13. The CDR3 consists of 17 residues. The germline CDR1 and CDR2 sequences are SGHRS and YFSETQ. In DNA form, the CDR3 reads TGCGCCAGCAGCTCGGGACAGACCGCAAGGGGGAATGAAAAACTGTTTTTT. Translated: CASSSGQTARGNEKLFF. Full variable domain (outside the CDR3, taken from reference TRBV5-1 and TRBJ1-4): KAGVTQTPRYLIKTRGQQVTLSCSPISGHRSVSWYQQTPGQGLQFLFEYFSETQRNKGNFPGRFSGRQFSNSRSEMNVSTLELGDSALYLCASSSGQTARGNEKLFFGSGTQLSVL.

J is TRBJ2-3 and V is TRBV10-2; D is possibly TRBD2 (6 bases). CDR1 and CDR2 from the germline V gene are WSHSY and SAAADI. This CDR3 region has 14 residues. V lost 6 bases and J lost 1, with 11 bases in between. This CDR3 is CASRISGRTDTQYF. The CDR3 region has the DNA TGCGCCAGCAGAATTAGCGGCCGCACAGATACGCAGTATTTT.

The gene calls are TRBV2 and TRBJ1-4; D gene uncertain. This CDR3 spans 15 amino acids. The germline V gene has CDR1 SNHLY and CDR2 FYNNEI. Deletions cut 2 bases from V and 7 bases from J, with 14 bases between. CDR3 sequence (DNA): TGTGCCAGCAGTGAAAACACCGTTGGTTTTGAAAAACTGTTTTTT. Translation gives CASSENTVGFEKLFF.

V and J are TRBV12-3 or TRBV12-4 and TRBJ1-1; no reliable D call. The CDR3 extends over 12 amino acids. Trimming shortened V by 7 bases and J by 0 bases, and 6 bases separated the two germline ends. CDR3 sequence reads: CASTRVNTEAFF. For the CDR3, the DNA is TGTGCCAGCACCCGAGTGAACACTGAAGCTTTCTTT.

The chain joins TRBV28 to TRBJ1-2, with 7 bases lining up with TRBD1. CDR1 MDHEN and CDR2 SYDVKM come from the germline V gene. Losses at the gene ends were 3 bases for V and 6 bases for J; bases not matched to a gene: 7. The CDR3 is made up of 14 amino acids. CDR3 amino acids: CASSFGRGTDGYTF. DNA of the CDR3: TGTGCCAGCAGTTTCGGCAGGGGGACTGATGGCTACACCTTC.

The rearrangement uses TRBV6-1 and TRBJ1-2, with a tentative D call TRBD1 (5 bases). Per germline, CDR1 MNHNS and CDR2 SASEGT. V lost 1 base, J lost 1 base, and 7 bases lay in between. This CDR3 is built from 14 residues. CDR3 loop: CASSEETVNYGYTF. The CDR3 coding sequence is TGTGCCAGCAGTGAAGAGACAGTTAACTATGGCTACACCTTC.

The chain has TRBV6-5 and TRBJ2-1; 12 bases are shared with TRBD2. J was trimmed by 8 bases and V by 5 bases; bases with no gene match: 7. Germline lookup yields CDR1 MNHEY and CDR2 SVGAGI. The CDR3 consists of 15 residues. For the CDR3, the DNA is TGTGCCAGCAGTAAACCTAGCGGGGGGGCCGATGAGCAGTTCTTC. It yields the protein CASSKPSGGADEQFF.

This chain connects TRBV2 to TRBJ1-6, with D tentatively TRBD1 (6 bases). The V gene's germline CDR1 is SNHLY and CDR2 FYNNEI. V lost 5 bases and J lost 7, with 12 bases in between. This CDR3 is built from 14 residues. In nucleotides, the CDR3 is TGTGCCAGCAGTATGGACAGCTTAAATTCACCCCTCCACTTT. Its protein product is CASSMDSLNSPLHF.

The chain carries TRBV6-5 and TRBJ2-7, with D hard to call. Germline V gene lookup returns CDR1 MNHEY and CDR2 SVGAGI. Trimming took 6 bases from V and 2 from J, leaving 14 bases between them. The CDR3 is made up of 14 amino acids. The CDR3 DNA reads as TGTGCCAGCAGGAAGAGGATTAATACCTACGAGCAGTACTTC. This translates into CASRKRINTYEQYF.

The CDR3 spells CASSLAGHYGYTF. In DNA, the CDR3 is TGTGCCAGCAGCTTAGCGGGGCATTATGGCTACACCTTC. The rearrangement links TRBV7-6 to TRBJ1-2; maybe TRBD1 (5 bases). The ends were cut back, 0 bases at V and 5 bases at J, with 7 bases in the middle. The germline V gene has CDR1 SGHVS and CDR2 FNYEAQ. This CDR3 region has 13 residues. Based on the CDR3 plus reference TRBV7-6 and TRBJ1-2, the full variable domain is GAGVSQSPRYKVTKRGQDVALRCDPISGHVSLYWYRQALGQGPEFLTYFNYEAQQDKSGLPNDRFSAERPEGSISTLTIQRTEQRDSAMYRCASSLAGHYGYTFGSGTRLTVV.